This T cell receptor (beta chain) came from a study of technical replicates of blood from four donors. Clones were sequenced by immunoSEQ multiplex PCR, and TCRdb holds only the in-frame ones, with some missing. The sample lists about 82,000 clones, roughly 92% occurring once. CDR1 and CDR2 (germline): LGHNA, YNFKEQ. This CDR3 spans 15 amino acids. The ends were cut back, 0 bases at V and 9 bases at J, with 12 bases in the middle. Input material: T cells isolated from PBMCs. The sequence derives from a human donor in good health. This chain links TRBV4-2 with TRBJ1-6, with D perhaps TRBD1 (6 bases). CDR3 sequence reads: CASSQDQGQGSPLHF. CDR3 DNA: TGTGCCAGCAGCCAAGATCAGGGGCAGGGTTCACCCCTCCACTTT.